This TCR beta chain comes out of a study of T cells in Graves' hyperthyroidism and ophthalmopathy. The investigators amplified TCR beta CDR3 regions from RNA transcripts. The HTBI primer set was used in a first-round RT-PCR of the TCR CDR3. TCRdb used MiXCR to reprocess the multiplex PCR reads, holding one entry per CDR3 protein. The sample holds fewer than 500,000 distinct CDR3 sequences, roughly 14% seen once. This clonotype was counted at least ten times. Lactation, pregnancy, other autoimmune disease or uncontrolled infection excluded patients. V was pared by 6 bases and J by 4 bases, with 10 bases between. CDR1 and CDR2 from the germline V gene are MDHEN and SYDVKM. This CDR3 contains 14 residues.

The TCR originated in a man aged 30 to 39 with Graves' hyperthyroidism that later progressed to Graves' ophthalmopathy. The sequencing input was blood. This chain uses TRBV28 with TRBJ1-6; perhaps TRBD1 as D (6 bases). The CDR3 nucleotides read TGTGCCAGCAGGCGACAGGTGTATAATTCACCCCTCCACTTT. This encodes CASRRQVYNSPLHF.